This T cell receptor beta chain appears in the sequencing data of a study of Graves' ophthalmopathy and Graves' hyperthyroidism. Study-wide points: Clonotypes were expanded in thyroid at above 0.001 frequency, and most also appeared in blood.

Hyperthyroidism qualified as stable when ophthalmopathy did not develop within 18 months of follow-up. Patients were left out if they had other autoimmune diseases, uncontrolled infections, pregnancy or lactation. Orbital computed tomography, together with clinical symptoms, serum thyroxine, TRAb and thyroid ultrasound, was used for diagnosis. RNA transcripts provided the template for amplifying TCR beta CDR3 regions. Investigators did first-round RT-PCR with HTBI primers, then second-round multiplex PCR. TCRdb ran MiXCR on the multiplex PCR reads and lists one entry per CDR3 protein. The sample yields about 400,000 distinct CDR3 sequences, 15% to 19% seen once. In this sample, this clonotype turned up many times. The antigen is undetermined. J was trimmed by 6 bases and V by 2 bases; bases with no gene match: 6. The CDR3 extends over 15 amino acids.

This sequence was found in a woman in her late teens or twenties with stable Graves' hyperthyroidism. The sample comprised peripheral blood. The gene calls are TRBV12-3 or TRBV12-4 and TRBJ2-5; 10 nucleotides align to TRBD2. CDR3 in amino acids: CASSLRLAGEQTQYF. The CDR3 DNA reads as TGTGCCAGCAGTTTACGGCTAGCGGGGGAGCAGACCCAGTACTTC.